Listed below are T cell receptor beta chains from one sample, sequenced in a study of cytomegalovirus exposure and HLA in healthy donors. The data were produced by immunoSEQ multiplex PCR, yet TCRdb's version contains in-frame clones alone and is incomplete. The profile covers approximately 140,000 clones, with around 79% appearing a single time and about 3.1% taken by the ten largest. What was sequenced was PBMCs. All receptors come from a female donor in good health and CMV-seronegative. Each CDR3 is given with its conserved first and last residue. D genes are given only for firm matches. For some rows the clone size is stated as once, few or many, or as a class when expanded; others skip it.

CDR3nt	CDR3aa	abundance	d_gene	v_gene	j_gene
TGTGCCTGGAGTTTGCGGGGGAACTATGGCTACACCTTC	CAWSLRGNYGYTF	.	.	TRBV30	TRBJ1-2
TGTGCCAGCAGTGTTCAGGCAGATCAGCCCCAGCATTTT	CASSVQADQPQHF	.	.	TRBV6-4	TRBJ1-5
TGCGCCAGCAGCCAAGCGACAGGGTGGGACCCCGGAGGTCTCTACGAGCAGTACTTC	CASSQATGWDPGGLYEQYF	.	TRBD1	TRBV4-1	TRBJ2-7
TGCAGCGTTGAATTAGGTGCTAGCGGCTACGAGCAGTACTTC	CSVELGASGYEQYF	.	TRBD2	TRBV29-1	TRBJ2-7
TGTGCCAGCAGTGAAGCTCAGGGCACAGATACGCAGTATTTT	CASSEAQGTDTQYF	.	.	TRBV2	TRBJ2-3
TGTGCCAGCAGCTTGGGCGGGGGGCCCCAAGAGACCCAGTACTTC	CASSLGGGPQETQYF	.	TRBD2	TRBV5-6	TRBJ2-5
TGTGCCATCGGACAGGACAGTCTTTACAATGAGCAGTTCTTC	CAIGQDSLYNEQFF	.	TRBD1	TRBV10-3	TRBJ2-1
TGTGCCAGCAGCCGGGACTACAAAGAGACCCAGTACTTC	CASSRDYKETQYF	.	TRBD2	TRBV6-1	TRBJ2-5
TGTGCCAGCAGCCCATACACTAGTCCCGCAACTAATGAAAAACTGTTTTTT	CASSPYTSPATNEKLFF	few	.	TRBV9	TRBJ1-4
TGTGCCACCAGCACAAGAGTAACGACACGGACCCAGTACTTC	CATSTRVTTRTQYF	.	.	TRBV15	TRBJ2-5
TGTGCCAGCAGCTTCGGGACAGGGCCATACTACGAGCAGTACTTC	CASSFGTGPYYEQYF	.	TRBD1	TRBV11-2	TRBJ2-7
TGTGCCAGCAGTTTAGGGCGGACAGTTAGTGAAAAACTGTTTTTT	CASSLGRTVSEKLFF	.	.	TRBV28	TRBJ1-4
TGTGCCAGCAGTCGTCGACTAGCGGGGGCCTCCTACGAGCAGTACTTC	CASSRRLAGASYEQYF	few	TRBD2	TRBV5-4	TRBJ2-7
TGTGCCAGTAGTCCGACAGGCGCTGAAGCTTTCTTT	CASSPTGAEAFF	.	.	TRBV19	TRBJ1-1
TGTGCCAGCTCACCAGGACAGTTTGGGGCCAACGTCCTGACTTTC	CASSPGQFGANVLTF	.	.	TRBV18	TRBJ2-6
TGCGCCAGCAGCTTGACACGGGGGGGCGAGCAGTACTTC	CASSLTRGGEQYF	.	TRBD2	TRBV5-1	TRBJ2-7
TGTGCCAGCACCCGGACAGGGTACTTCTTCGACGAGCAGTACTTC	CASTRTGYFFDEQYF	.	TRBD1	TRBV11-3	TRBJ2-7
TGTGCCAGCAGCCCACTAGCATTAAGGGACAATGAGCAGTTCTTC	CASSPLALRDNEQFF	.	.	TRBV11-2	TRBJ2-1